What follows describes a single TCR beta chain. Looked up from germline, CDR1 is SGHNT and CDR2 is YYREEE (reference sequence). Trimming stripped 4 bases from V and 7 bases from J, with 12 bases between. This CDR3 is 13 amino acids long. This record belongs to a study of technical replicates of blood from a handful of donors. TCRdb's copy holds only in-frame clones and misses some; the assay was immunoSEQ multiplex PCR. The table lists about 58,000 clones, around 96% of them singletons, with about 3% in the top ten. The specimen was PBMCs. The clonotype was recovered from a human donor in good health. Some clones in this sample may be carry-over from other donors' samples. The chain joins TRBV5-4 to TRBJ2-1; D remains ambiguous. CDR3 in amino acids: CASSTSPGNEQFF. As DNA, the CDR3 is TGTGCCAGCAGCACGAGTCCGGGTAATGAGCAGTTCTTC.